Presented here are 10 T cell receptor beta chains from one specimen sequenced in a study of PD-1 blockade in classical Hodgkin lymphoma. Indicated time point: cycle 4 day 1 (C4D1), after more than five weeks of nivolumab. All patients experienced relapse after autologous stem cell transplantation, and brentuximab vedotin exposure was variable. Profiling relied on immunoSEQ multiplex PCR, and the TCRdb table lists in-frame clones only, not all of them. The profile shows over 85,000 clones, just over 90% of them singletons. Sequenced material: peripheral blood mononuclear cells (PBMCs), taken before the fourth cycle of nivolumab. The receptors derive from a human donor with classical Hodgkin lymphoma.

The chain has TRBV4-3 and TRBJ1-1, with D unclear. Trimming removed 0 bases at V and 1 base at J, with 12 bases between. CDR1 LGHNA and CDR2 YSLEER come from the germline V gene. This CDR3 has 16 residues. In DNA form, the CDR3 reads TGCGCCAGCAGCCAAGATGAATGGCATAAGAACACTGAAGCTTTCTTT. Residues: CASSQDEWHKNTEAFF.

The V call is TRBV7-2, the J call TRBJ2-1; 10 bases are shared with TRBD1. In germline, CDR1 is SGHTA, CDR2 FQGNSA. J gave up 3 bases and V 1 base, and 3 bases lay outside the gene matches. The CDR3 consists of 16 residues. The CDR3 nucleotides are TGTGCCAGCAGCTTAGTTGGGACAGGGGTCTACAATGAGCAGTTCTTC. Encoded protein: CASSLVGTGVYNEQFF.

The CDR3 region has the DNA TGCGCCAGCAGTGAGTCGACTGCGCCCCCGGGAGATACGCAGTATTTT. It specifies CASSESTAPPGDTQYF. The V gene is TRBV10-2, the J gene TRBJ2-3; D unresolved. Trimming removed 0 bases at V and 5 bases at J, with 15 bases between. CDR3 length: 16 residues. Germline V gene lookup returns CDR1 WSHSY and CDR2 SAAADI.

The chain is built from TRBV5-6 and TRBJ1-5; possible D gene TRBD1, 6 bases. The germline CDR1 and CDR2 sequences are SGHDT and YYEEEE. V dropped 0 bases and J dropped 2 bases, with 12 bases sitting between them. The CDR3 extends over 16 amino acids. CDR3 coding DNA: TGTGCCAGCAGCTTGGGATCCAGGGGAGGCAATCAGCCCCAGCATTTT. Translating gives CASSLGSRGGNQPQHF.

J is TRBJ2-5 and V is TRBV4-2; D may be TRBD1 or TRBD2 (6 bases each). Between the trimmed V and J ends, which lost 0 bases and 7 bases, there was a span of 15 bases. Germline V gene lookup returns CDR1 LGHNA and CDR2 YNFKEQ. The CDR3 sequence is 15 residues long. CDR3 loop: CASSQDEGGHVTQYF. The CDR3 DNA is TGTGCCAGCAGCCAAGATGAGGGGGGCCATGTGACCCAGTACTTC.

This chain's CDR3 is CASGLAYEETQYF. The CDR3 region has the DNA TGCGCCAGCGGACTAGCCTACGAAGAGACCCAGTACTTC. This chain links TRBV5-1 with TRBJ2-5; 8 positions agree with TRBD2. CDR3 size: 13 residues. V lost 7 bases, J lost 3 bases, and 5 bases stayed unmatched. Germline CDR1 SGHRS, CDR2 YFSETQ.

The CDR3 DNA is TGTGCCAGCAGCATAGACGGGGGGAGAACTCAGCCCCAGCATTTT. This encodes CASSIDGGRTQPQHF. V and J are TRBV6-5 and TRBJ1-5, with D possibly matching TRBD1 (5 bases). V was clipped by 6 bases and J by 6 bases, with 18 bases between them. This CDR3 has 15 amino acids. Germline CDR1 reads MNHEY; CDR2 reads SVGAGI.

V is TRBV20-1 and J is TRBJ2-5; D not certain. CDR3 length equals 11 residues. CDR1 and CDR2 (germline): DFQATT, SNEGSKA (reference sequence). V gave up 1 base and J gave up 4 bases, with 4 bases separating them. CDR3 sequence: CSARAPETQYF. In DNA, the CDR3 is TGCAGTGCTAGAGCCCCAGAGACCCAGTACTTC.

V and J are TRBV5-1 and TRBJ2-7; D gene uncertain. V was trimmed by 0 bases and J by 0 bases, leaving 7 bases between them. This CDR3 contains 14 residues. Germline loops: CDR1 SGHRS, CDR2 YFSETQ. CDR3 region: CASSLDVNSYEQYF. CDR3 in DNA: TGCGCCAGCAGCTTGGACGTAAACTCCTACGAGCAGTACTTC.

The chain has TRBV2 and TRBJ1-6; no clear D gene. The CDR3 runs 15 residues. Germline V gene sequence: CDR1 SNHLY, CDR2 FYNNEI. The V end lost 7 bases, the J end lost 2 bases, and 12 bases lay between the germline ends. Here the CDR3 reads CASTPGVAYNSPLHF. The CDR3 DNA follows: TGTGCCAGCACCCCGGGCGTGGCCTATAATTCACCCCTCCACTTT.